The sequence of this TCR beta chain was determined in a study of cytomegalovirus exposure and HLA in healthy donors. The repertoire was sequenced with immunoSEQ multiplex PCR; TCRdb's copy has only in-frame clones and lacks some. The data show fewer than 250,000 clones, with roughly 83% seen just once and almost 1.5% held by the top ten. CDR3 length: 13 residues. Germline V gives CDR1 SGHDT, CDR2 YYEEEE. V was clipped by 0 bases and J by 4 bases, with 7 bases between them. The rearrangement joins TRBV5-6 to TRBJ2-5, with a possible D match to TRBD1 (5 bases). The sample taken for sequencing was PBMCs. This clonotype originated in a young woman in good health and CMV-seronegative. The DNA for the CDR3 is TGTGCCAGCAGCTTGGTAGGGGCAGAGACCCAGTACTTC. Translating it yields CASSLVGAETQYF.